The clone carrying this T cell receptor beta chain was detected a few times. Generated by immunoSEQ multiplex PCR, the TCRdb table keeps only in-frame clones and is missing some. The sample lists over 90,000 clones, around 89% occurring once. The CDR3 loop spans 13 amino acids. Trimming cost V 7 bases and J 4 bases, with 11 bases left between them. CDR1 is SGHVS, CDR2 FQNEAQ, per germline. This sample was included in a study of control samples from healthy donors and cancer patients. The sequenced sample was PBMCs. This TCR was sampled from a man between 60 and 70 years old with lung cancer. The V gene is TRBV7-8, the J gene TRBJ2-1; the D gene could be TRBD1 or TRBD2 (5 bases each). CDR3 in amino acids: CASTEWGYNEQFF. The CDR3 nucleotides read TGTGCCAGCACCGAGTGGGGGTACAATGAGCAGTTCTTC.